The T cell receptor (beta chain) under discussion was sequenced for a study of blood T cell repertoires in COVID-19. At the level of the study: T cells, B-cell-depleted T cells, or PBMCs provided the cDNA or gDNA that served as material.

In terms of age and location, participants ranged from roughly 18 to 90 years and lived in under 30 US areas. CDR1 is WNHNN and CDR2 is SYGVQD in the germline V gene (reference sequence). The CDR3 totals 15 residues. V gave up 7 bases and J gave up 5 bases, with 17 bases separating them. In the study's own analysis: Estimates of nucleated cell counts were drawn from the amplification of reference gene primers. Some clones are missing from TCRdb's copy, which holds only in-frame ones; the method was immunoSEQ multiplex PCR. D and trimming come from the DNA, and the V and J calls and clone size come from that table. Of approximately 360,000 clones in the sample, around 83% were seen once.

This TCR was sampled from a woman aged 45-60 years who had recovered from COVID-19. The sample consisted of PBMCs or T cells enriched from blood (not recorded which). V usage is TRBV10-1 and J usage is TRBJ1-4, with D maybe TRBD1 (5 bases). CDR3 amino acids: CASTSSGGENEKLFF. Here the CDR3 DNA reads TGCGCCAGCACCTCCTCGGGGGGGGAAAATGAAAAACTGTTTTTT.